This T cell receptor beta chain was obtained from a study of blood T cell repertoires in COVID-19. About the study: Samples taken during acute and convalescent COVID-19 were collected in the United States, Italy and Spain. T cells, B-cell-depleted T cells, or PBMCs provided the cDNA or gDNA that served as material.

The table came from immunoSEQ multiplex PCR; TCRdb's copy has only in-frame clones and leaves some out. The sample lists about 170,000 clones, roughly 87% seen once, with approximately 1.4% in the top ten. This CDR3 region has 15 residues. From germline, CDR1 is SGDLS and CDR2 YYNGEE. The junction had 4 bases not matched to a gene; V was cut back by 4 bases and J by 0 bases. The J gene is TRBJ1-3, the V gene TRBV9, with 7 bases lining up with TRBD1. This receptor was obtained from a woman in her 50s with acute or convalescent COVID-19. The specimen was peripheral blood. CDR3 DNA sequence: TGTGCCAGCAGCCCGGGACAGAGCTCTGGAAACACCATATATTTT. Amino acid sequence: CASSPGQSSGNTIYF. The variable domain in full, with the rest retrieved from reference TRBV9 and TRBJ1-3, is DSGVTQTPKHLITATGQRVTLRCSPRSGDLSVYWYQQSLDQGLQFLIQYYNGEERAKGNILERFSAQQFPDLHSELNLSSLELGDSALYFCASSPGQSSGNTIYFGEGSWLTVV.